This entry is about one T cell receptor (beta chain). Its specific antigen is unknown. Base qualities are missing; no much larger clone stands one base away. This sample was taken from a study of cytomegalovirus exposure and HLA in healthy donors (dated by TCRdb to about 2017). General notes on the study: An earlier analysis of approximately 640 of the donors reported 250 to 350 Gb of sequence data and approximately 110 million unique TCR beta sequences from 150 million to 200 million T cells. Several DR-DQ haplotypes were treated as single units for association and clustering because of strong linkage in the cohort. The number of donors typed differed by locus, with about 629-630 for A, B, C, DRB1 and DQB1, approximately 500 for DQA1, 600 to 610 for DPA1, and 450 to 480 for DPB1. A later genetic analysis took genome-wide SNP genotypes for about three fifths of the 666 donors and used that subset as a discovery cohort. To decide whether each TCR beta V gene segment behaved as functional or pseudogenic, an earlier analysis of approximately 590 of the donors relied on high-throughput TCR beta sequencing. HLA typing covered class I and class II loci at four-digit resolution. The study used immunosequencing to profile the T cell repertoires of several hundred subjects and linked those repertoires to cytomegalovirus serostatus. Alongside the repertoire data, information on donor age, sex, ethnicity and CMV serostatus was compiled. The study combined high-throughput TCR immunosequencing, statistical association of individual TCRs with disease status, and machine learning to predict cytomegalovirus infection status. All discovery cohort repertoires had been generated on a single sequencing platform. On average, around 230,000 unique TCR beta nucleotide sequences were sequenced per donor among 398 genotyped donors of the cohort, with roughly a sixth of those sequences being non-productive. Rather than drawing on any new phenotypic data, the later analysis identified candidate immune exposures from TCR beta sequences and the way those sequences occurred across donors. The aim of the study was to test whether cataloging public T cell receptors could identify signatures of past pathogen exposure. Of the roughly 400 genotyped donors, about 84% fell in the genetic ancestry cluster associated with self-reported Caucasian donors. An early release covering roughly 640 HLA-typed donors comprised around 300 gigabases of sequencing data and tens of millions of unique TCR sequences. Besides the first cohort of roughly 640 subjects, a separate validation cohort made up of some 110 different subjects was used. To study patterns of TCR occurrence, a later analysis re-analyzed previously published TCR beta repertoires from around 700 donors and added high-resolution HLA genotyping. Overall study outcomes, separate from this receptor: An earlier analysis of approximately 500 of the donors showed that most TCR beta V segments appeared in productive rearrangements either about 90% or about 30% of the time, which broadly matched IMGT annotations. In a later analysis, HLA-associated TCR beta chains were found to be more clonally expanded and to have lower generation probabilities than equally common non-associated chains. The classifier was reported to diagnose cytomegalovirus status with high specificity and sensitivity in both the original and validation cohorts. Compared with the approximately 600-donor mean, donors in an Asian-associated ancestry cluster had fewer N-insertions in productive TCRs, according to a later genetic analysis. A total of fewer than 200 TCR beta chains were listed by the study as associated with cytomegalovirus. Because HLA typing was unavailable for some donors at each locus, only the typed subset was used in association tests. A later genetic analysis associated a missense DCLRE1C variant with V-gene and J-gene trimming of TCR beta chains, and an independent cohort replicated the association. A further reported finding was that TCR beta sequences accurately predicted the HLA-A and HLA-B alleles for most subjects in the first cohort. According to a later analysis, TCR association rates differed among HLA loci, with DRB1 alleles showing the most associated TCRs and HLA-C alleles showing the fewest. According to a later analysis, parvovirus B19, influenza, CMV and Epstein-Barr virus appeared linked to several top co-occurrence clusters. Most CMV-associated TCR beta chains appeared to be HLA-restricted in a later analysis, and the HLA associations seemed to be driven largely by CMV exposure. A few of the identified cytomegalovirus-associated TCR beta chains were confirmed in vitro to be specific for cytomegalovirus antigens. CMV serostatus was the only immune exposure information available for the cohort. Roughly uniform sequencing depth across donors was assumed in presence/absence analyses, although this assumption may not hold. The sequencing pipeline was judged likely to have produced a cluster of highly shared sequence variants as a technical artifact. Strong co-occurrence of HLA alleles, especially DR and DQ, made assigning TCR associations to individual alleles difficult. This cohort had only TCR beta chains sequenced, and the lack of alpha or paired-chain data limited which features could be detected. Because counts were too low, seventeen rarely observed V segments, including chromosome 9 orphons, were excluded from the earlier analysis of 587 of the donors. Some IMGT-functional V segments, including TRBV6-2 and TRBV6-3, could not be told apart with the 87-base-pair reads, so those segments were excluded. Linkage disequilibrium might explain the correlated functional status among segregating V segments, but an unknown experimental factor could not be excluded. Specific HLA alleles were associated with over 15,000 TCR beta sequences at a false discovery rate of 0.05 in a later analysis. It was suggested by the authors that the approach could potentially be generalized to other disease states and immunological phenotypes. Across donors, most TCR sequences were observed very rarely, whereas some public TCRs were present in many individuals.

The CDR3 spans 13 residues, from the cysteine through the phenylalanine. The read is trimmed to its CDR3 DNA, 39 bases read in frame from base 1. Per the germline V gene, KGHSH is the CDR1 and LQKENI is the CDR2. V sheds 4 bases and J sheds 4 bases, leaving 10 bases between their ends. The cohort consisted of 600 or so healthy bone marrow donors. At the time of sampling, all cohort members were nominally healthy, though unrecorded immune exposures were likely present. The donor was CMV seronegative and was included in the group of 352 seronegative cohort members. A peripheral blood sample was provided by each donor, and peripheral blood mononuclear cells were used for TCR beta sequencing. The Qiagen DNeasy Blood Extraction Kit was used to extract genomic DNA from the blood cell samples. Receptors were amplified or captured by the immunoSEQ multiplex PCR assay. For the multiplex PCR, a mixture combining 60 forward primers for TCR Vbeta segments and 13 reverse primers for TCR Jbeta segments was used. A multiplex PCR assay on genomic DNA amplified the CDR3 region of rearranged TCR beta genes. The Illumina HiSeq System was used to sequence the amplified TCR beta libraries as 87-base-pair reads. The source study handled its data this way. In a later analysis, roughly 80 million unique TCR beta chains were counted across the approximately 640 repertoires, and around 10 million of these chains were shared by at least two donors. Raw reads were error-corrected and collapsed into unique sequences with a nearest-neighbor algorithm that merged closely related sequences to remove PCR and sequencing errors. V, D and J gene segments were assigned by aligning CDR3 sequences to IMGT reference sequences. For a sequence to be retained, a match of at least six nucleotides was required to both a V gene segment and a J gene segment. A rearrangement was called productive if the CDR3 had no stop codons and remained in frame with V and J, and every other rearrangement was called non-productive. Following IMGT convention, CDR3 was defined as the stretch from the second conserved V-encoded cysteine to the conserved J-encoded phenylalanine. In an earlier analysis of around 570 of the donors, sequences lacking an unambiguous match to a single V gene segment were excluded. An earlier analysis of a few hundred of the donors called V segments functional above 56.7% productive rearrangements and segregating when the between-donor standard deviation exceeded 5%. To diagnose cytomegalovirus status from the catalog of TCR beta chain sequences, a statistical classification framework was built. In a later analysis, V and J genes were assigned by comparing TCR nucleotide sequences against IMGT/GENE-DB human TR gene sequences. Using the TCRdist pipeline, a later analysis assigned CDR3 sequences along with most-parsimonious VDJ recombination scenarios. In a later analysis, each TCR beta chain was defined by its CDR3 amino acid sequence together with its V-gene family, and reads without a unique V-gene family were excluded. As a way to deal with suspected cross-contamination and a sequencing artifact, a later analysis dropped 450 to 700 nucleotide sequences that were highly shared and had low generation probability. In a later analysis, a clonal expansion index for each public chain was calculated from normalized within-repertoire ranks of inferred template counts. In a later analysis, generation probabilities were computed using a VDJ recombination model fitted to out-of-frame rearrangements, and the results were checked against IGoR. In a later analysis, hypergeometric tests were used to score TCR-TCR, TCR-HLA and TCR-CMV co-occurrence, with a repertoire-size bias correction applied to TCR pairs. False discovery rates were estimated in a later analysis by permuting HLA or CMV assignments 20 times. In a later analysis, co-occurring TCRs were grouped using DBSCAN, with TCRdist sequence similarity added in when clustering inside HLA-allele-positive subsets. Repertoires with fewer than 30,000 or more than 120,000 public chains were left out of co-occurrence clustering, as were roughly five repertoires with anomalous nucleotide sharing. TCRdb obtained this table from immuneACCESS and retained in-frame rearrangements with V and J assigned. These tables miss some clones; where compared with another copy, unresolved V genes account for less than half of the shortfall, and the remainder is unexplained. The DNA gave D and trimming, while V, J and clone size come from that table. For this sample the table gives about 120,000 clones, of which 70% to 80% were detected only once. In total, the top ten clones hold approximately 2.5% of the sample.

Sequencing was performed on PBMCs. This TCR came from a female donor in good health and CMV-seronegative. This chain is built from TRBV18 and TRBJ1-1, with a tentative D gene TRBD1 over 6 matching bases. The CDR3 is CASSRSGVTEAFF. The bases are TGTGCCAGCTCACGCTCAGGGGTCACTGAAGCTTTCTTT.